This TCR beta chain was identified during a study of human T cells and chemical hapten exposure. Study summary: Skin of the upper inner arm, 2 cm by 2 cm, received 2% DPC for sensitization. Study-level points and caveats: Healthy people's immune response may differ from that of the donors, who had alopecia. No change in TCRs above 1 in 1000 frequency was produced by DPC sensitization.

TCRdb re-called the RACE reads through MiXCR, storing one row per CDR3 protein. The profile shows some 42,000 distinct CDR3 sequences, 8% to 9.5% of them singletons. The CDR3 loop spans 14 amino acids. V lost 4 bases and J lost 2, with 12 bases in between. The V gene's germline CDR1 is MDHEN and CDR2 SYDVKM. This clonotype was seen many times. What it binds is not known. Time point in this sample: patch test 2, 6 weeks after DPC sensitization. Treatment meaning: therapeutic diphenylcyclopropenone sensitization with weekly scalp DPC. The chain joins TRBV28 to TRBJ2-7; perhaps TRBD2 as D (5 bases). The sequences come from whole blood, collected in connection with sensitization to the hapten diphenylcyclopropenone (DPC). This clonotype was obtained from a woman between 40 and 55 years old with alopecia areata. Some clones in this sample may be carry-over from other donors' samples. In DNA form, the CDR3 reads TGTGCCAGCAGTTCTTCCGGGGTACCCTACGAGCAGTACTTC. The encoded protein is CASSSSGVPYEQYF.